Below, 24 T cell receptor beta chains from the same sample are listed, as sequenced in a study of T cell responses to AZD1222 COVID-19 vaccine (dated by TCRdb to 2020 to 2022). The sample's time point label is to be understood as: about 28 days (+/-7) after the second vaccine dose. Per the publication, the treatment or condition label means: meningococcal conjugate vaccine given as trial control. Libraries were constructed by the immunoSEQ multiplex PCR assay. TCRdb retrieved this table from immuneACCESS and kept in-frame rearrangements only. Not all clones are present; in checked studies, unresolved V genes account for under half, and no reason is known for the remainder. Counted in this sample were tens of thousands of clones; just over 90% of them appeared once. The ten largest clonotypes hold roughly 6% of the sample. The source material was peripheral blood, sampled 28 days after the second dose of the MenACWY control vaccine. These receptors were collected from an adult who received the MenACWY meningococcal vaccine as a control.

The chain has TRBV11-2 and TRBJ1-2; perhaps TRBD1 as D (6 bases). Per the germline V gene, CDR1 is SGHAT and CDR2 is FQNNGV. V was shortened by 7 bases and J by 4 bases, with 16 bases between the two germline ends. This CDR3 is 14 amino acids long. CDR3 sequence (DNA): TGTGCCAGCACCAAACTGGGGGGCCCCTATGGCTACACCTTC. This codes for CASTKLGGPYGYTF.

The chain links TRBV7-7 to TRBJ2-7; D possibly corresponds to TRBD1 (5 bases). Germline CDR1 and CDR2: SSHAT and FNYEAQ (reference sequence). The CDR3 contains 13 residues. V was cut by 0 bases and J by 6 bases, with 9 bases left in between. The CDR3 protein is CASSLAEGAEQYF. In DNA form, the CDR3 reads TGTGCCAGCAGCTTAGCGGAAGGGGCCGAGCAGTACTTC.

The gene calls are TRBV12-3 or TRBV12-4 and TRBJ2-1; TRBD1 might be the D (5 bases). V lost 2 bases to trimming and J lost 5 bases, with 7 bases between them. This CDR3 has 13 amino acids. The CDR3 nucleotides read TGTGCCAGCAGTTTAACCAGGGACAATGAGCAGTTCTTC. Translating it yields CASSLTRDNEQFF.

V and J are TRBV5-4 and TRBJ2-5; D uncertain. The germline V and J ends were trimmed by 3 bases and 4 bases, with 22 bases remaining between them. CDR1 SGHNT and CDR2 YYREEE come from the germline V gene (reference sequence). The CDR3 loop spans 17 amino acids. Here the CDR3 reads CASSSKGRDGLRETQYF. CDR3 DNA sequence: TGTGCCAGCAGCTCGAAGGGCAGAGACGGGTTACGAGAGACCCAGTACTTC.

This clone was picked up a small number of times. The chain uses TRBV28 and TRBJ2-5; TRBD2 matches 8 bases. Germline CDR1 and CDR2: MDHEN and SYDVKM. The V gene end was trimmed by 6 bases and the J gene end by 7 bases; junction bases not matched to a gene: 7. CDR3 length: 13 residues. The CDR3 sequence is CASRQPGGGTQYF. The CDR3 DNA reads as TGTGCCAGCAGACAACCGGGAGGGGGGACCCAGTACTTC.

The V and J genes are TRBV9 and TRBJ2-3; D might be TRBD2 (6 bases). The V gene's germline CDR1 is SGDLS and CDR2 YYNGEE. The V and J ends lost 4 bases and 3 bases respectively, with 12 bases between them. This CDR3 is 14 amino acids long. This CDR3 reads CASSSVGGTDTQYF. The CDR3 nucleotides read TGTGCCAGCAGCTCCGTGGGAGGTACAGATACGCAGTATTTT. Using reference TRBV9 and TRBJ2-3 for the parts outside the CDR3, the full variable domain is DSGVTQTPKHLITATGQRVTLRCSPRSGDLSVYWYQQSLDQGLQFLIQYYNGEERAKGNILERFSAQQFPDLHSELNLSSLELGDSALYFCASSSVGGTDTQYFGPGTRLTVL.

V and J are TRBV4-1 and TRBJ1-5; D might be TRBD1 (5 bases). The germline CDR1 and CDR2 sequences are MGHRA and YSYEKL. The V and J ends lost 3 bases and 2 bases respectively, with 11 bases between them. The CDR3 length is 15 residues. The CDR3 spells CASSQQGLGNQPQHF. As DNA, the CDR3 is TGCGCCAGCAGCCAGCAGGGTCTTGGCAATCAGCCCCAGCATTTT.

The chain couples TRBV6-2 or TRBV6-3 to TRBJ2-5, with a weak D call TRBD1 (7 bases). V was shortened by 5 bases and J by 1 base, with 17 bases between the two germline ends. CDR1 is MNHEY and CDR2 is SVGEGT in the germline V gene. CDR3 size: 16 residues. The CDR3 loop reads CASSPRQGGFQETQYF. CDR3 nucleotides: TGTGCCAGCAGTCCCCGGCAGGGGGGTTTCCAAGAGACCCAGTACTTC.

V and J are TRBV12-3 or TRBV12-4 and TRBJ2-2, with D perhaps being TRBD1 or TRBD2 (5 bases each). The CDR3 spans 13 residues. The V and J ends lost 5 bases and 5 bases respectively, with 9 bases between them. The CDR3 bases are TGTGCCAGCAGTCGGGACGGGACCGGGGAGCTGTTTTTT. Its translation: CASSRDGTGELFF.

The DNA of the CDR3 is TGTGCCATCAGTGATGGGACACTTGAAAAACTGTTTTTT. Its translation: CAISDGTLEKLFF. This chain connects TRBV10-3 to TRBJ1-4, with D possibly being TRBD1 (6 bases). Germline V gene sequence: CDR1 ENHRY, CDR2 SYGVKD. V lost 3 bases, J lost 7 bases, and 9 bases lay in between. The CDR3 has 13 residues.

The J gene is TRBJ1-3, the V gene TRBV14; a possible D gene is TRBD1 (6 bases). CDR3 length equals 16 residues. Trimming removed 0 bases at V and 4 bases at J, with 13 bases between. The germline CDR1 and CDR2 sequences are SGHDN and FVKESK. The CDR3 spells CASSQDTTGPGNTIYF. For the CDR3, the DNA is TGTGCCAGCAGCCAAGATACCACAGGGCCAGGAAACACCATATATTTT.

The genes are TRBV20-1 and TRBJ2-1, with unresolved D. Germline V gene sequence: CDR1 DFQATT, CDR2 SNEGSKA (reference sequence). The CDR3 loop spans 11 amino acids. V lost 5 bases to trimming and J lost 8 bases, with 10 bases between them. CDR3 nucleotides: TGCAGTGCTCCGTTATCTGATGAGCAGTTCTTC. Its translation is CSAPLSDEQFF.

CDR3 coding DNA: TGTGCCAGCAGCTCCCGAGCGGGAGGTTTCTACGAGCAGTACTTC. Its protein is CASSSRAGGFYEQYF. V usage is TRBV7-2 and J usage is TRBJ2-7; 9 bases agree with TRBD2. This CDR3 has 15 residues. The V and J ends lost 4 bases and 3 bases, in that order; junction bases with no gene match: 7. Per the germline V gene, CDR1 is SGHTA and CDR2 is FQGNSA.

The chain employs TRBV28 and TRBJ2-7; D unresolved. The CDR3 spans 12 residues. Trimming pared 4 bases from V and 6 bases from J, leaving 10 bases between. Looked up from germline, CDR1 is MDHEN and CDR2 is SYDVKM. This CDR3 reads CASSSLLREQYF. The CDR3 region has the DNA TGTGCCAGCAGTTCCCTTTTGCGCGAGCAGTACTTC.

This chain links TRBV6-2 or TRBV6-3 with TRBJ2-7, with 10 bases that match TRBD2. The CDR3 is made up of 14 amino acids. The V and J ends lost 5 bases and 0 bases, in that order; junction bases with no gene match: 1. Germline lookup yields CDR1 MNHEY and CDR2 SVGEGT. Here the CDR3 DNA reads TGTGCCAGCAGTCGGACTAGCGGCTCCTACGAGCAGTACTTC. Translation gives CASSRTSGSYEQYF.

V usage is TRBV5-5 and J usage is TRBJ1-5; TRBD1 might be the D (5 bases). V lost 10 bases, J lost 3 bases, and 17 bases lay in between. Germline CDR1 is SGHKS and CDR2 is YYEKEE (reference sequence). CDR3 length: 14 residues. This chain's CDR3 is CARSNAGHNQPQHF. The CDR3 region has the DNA TGTGCCCGCTCGAATGCGGGGCACAATCAGCCCCAGCATTTT.

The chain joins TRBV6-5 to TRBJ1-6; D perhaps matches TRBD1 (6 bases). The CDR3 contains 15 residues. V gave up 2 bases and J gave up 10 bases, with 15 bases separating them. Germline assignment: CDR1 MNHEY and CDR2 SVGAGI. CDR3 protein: CASSYGGTRYSPLHF. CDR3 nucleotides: TGTGCCAGCAGTTACGGCGGGACACGTTACTCACCCCTCCACTTT.

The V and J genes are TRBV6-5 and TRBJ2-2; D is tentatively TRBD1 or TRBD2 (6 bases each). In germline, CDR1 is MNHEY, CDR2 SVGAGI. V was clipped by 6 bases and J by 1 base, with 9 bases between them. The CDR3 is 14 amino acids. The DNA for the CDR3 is TGTGCCAGCAGCCGGGGGCTGAACACCGGGGAGCTGTTTTTT. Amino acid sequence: CASSRGLNTGELFF.

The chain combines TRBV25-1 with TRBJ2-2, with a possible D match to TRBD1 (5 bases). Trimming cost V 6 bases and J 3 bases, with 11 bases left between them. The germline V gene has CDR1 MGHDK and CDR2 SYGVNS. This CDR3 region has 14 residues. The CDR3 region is CASRKAGYTGELFF. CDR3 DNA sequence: TGTGCCAGCAGAAAAGCAGGGTACACCGGGGAGCTGTTTTTT.

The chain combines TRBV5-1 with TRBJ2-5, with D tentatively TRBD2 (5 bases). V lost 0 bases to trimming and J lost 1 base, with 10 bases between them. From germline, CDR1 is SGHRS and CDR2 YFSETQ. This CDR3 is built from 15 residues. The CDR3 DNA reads TGCGCCAGCAGCTTGGCCATGGGAGCCCAAGAGACCCAGTACTTC. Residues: CASSLAMGAQETQYF.

The CDR3 DNA is TGTGCCAGTAGTCCCGCGGGAGACCTTTACAATGAGCAGTTCTTC. Amino acids: CASSPAGDLYNEQFF. V gene TRBV19 combines with J gene TRBJ2-1, with 7 bases lining up with TRBD2. The CDR3 contains 15 residues. In germline, CDR1 is LNHDA, CDR2 SQIVND (reference sequence). Trimming cost V 5 bases and J 4 bases; bases outside gene matches: 8.

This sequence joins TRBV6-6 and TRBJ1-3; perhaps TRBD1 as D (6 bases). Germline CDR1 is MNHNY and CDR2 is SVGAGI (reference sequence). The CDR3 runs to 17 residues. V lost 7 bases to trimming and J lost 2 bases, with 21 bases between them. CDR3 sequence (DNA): TGTGCCAGCACCCGATCGGGACACCAATTGACTGGAAACACCATATATTTT. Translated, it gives CASTRSGHQLTGNTIYF.

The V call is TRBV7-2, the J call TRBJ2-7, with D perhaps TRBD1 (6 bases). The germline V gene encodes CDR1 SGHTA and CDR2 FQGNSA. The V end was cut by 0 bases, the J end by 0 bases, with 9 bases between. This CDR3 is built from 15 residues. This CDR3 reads CASSLAAGDSYEQYF. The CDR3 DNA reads TGTGCCAGCAGCTTAGCCGCAGGGGACTCCTACGAGCAGTACTTC.

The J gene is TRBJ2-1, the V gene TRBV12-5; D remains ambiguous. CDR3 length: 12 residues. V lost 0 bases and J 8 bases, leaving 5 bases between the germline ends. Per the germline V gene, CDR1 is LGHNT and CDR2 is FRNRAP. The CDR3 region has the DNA TGTGCTAGTGGTTTGGTTCCTTATGAGCAGTTCTTC. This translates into CASGLVPYEQFF.